Sequencing of this T cell receptor beta chain was carried out in a study of blood T cell repertoires in COVID-19. Study overall: COVID-19 samples from acute and convalescent phases originated in the United States, Italy and Spain. PBMCs, B-cell-depleted T cells, or T cells provided the cDNA or gDNA that made up the material.

Profiling relied on immunoSEQ multiplex PCR, and the TCRdb table lists in-frame clones only, not all of them. Of some 140,000 clones listed, 70% to 80% are singletons. Germline values: CDR1 SGHKS, CDR2 YYEKEE (reference sequence). J gave up 0 bases and V 0 bases, and 3 bases lay outside the gene matches. The CDR3 totals 15 residues. A word on this clone: Other DNA sequences in the same sample also yield this CDR3.

This TCR came from a man aged 60 to 69 with acute or convalescent COVID-19. The chain has TRBV5-5 and TRBJ2-7; 7 bases are shared with TRBD1. The sequencing input was peripheral blood. The CDR3 is CASSLETGISYEQYF. The CDR3 nucleotides are TGTGCCAGCAGCTTGGAGACAGGGATCTCCTACGAGCAGTACTTC.